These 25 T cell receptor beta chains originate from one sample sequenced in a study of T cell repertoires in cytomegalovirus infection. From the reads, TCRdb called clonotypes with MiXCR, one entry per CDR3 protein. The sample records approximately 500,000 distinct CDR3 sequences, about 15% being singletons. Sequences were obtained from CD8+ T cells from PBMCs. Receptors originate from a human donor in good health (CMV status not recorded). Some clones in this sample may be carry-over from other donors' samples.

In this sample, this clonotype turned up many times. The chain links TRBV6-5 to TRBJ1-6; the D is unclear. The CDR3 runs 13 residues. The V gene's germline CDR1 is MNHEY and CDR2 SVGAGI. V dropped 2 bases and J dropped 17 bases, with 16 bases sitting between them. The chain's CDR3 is CASSYAEGYHIHF. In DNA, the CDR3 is TGTGCCAGCAGTTACGCAGAGGGATATCACATCCACTTT.

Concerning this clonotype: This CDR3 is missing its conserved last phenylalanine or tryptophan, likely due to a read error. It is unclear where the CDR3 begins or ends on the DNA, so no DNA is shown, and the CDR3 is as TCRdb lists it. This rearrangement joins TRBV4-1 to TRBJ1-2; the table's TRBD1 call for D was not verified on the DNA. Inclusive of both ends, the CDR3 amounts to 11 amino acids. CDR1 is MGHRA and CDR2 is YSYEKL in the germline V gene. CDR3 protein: CASSQEGDRTL.

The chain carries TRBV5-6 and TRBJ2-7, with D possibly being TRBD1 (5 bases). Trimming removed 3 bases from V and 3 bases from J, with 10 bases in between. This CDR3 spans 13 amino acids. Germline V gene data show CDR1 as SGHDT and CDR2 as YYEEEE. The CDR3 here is CASSSFQGYEQYF. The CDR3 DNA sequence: TGTGCCAGCAGCTCTTTCCAGGGCTACGAGCAGTACTTC.

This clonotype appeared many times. CDR3 in DNA: TGCGCCAGCAGCTTCCGGGACAGGGGGCAGGAGACCCAGTACTTC. Translating it yields CASSFRDRGQETQYF. V gene TRBV5-1 combines with J gene TRBJ2-5; the match to TRBD1 covers 12 bases. CDR1 SGHRS and CDR2 YFSETQ come from the germline V gene. After removal of 2 bases from V and 5 bases from J, the junction contained 4 bases not matched to a gene. CDR3 length: 15 residues.

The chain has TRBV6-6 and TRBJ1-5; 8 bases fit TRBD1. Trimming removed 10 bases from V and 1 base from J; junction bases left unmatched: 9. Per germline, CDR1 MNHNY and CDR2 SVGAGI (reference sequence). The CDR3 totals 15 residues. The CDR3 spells CATKRTGQSNQPQHF. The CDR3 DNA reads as TGTGCCACCAAGAGGACAGGGCAGAGCAATCAGCCCCAGCATTTT.

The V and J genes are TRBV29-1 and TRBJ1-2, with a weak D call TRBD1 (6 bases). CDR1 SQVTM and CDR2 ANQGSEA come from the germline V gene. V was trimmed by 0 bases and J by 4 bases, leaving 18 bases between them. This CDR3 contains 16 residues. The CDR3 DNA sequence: TGCAGCGTTGAAGATCCGGGGGCAGGGAGGAGCTATGGCTACACCTTC. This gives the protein CSVEDPGAGRSYGYTF.

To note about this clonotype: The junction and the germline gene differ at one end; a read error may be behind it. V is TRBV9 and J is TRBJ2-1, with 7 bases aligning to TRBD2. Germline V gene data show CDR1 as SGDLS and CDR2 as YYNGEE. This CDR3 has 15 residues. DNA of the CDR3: TGTGCCAGCAGCGTAGCGGGAGGTCTCTACAATGATCAGTTCTTC. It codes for CASSVAGGLYNDQFF.

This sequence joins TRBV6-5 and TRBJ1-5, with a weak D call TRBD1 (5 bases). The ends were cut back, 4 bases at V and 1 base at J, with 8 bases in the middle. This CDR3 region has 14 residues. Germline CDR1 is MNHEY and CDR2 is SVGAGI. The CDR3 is CASSWTRSNQPQHF. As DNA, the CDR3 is TGTGCCAGCAGTTGGACAAGAAGCAATCAGCCCCAGCATTTT.

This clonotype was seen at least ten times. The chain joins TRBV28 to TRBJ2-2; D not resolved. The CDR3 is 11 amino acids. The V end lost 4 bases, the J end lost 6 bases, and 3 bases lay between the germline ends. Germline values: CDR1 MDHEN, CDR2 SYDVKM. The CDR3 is CASSWSGELFF. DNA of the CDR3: TGTGCCAGCAGTTGGTCCGGGGAGCTGTTTTTT.

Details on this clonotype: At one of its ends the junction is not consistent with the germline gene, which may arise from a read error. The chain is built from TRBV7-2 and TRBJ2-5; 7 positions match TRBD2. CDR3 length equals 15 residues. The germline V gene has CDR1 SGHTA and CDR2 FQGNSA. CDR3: CARSSPVTSYETQYF. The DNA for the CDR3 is TGTGCCAGAAGCTCCCCCGTGACTAGCTACGAGACCCAGTACTTC.

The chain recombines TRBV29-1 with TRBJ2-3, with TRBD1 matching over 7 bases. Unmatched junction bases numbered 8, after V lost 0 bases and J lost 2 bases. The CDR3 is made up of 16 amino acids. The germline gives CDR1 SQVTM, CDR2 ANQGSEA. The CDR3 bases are TGCAGCGTTGAAGACGATGGCACAGGGGTCACAGATACGCAGTATTTT. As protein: CSVEDDGTGVTDTQYF.

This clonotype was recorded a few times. CDR3 protein: CSAILSASSTDTQYF. CDR3 coding DNA: TGCAGTGCTATTCTCTCGGCGAGTAGCACAGATACGCAGTATTTT. This chain links TRBV20-1 with TRBJ2-3, with unresolved D. CDR1 DFQATT and CDR2 SNEGSKA come from the germline V gene (reference sequence). The CDR3 is 15 amino acids. Trimming stripped 4 bases from V and 0 bases from J, with 14 bases between.

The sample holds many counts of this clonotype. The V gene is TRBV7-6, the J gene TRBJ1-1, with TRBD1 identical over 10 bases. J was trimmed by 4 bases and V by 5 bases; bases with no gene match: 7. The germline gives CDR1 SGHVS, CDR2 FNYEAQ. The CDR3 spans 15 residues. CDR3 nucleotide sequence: TGTGCCAGCAGCCCCCGGACAGGGGGACGCACTGAAGCTTTCTTT. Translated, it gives CASSPRTGGRTEAFF.

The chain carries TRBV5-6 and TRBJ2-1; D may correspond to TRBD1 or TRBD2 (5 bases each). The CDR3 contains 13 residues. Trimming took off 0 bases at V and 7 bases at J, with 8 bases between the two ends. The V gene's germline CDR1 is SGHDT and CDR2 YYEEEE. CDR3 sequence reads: CASSLGGMNEQFF. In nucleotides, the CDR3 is TGTGCCAGCAGCTTGGGGGGGATGAATGAGCAGTTCTTC.

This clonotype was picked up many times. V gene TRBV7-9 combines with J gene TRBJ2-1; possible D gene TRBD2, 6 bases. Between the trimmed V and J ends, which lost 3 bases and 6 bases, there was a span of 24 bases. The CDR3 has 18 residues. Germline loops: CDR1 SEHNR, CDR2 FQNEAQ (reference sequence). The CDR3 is CASSFGTGTGVNLNEQFF. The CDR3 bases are TGTGCCAGCAGCTTCGGCACTGGGACTGGCGTAAACCTCAATGAGCAGTTCTTC.

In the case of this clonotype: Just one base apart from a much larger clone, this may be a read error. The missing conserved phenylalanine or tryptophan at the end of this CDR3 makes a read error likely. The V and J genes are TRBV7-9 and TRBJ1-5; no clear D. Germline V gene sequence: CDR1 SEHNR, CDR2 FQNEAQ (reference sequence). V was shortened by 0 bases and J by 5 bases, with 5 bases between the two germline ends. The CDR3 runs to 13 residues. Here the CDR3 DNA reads TGTGCCAGCAGCTTAGCGAGTTATCAGCCCCAGCATTAT. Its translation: CASSLASYQPQHY.

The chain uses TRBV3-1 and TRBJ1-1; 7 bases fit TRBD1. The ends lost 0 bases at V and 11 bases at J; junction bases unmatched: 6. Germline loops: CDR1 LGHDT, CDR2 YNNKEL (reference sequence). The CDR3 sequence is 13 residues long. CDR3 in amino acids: CASSQEEGGGAFF. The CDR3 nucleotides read TGTGCCAGCAGCCAAGAAGAAGGGGGCGGCGCTTTCTTT.

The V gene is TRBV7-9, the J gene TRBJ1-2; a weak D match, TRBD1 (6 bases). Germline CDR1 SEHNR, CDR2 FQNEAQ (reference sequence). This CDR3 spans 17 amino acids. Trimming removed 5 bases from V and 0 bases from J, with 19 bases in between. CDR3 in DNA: TGTGCCAGCAGCGCGTCACTTCGACAGGCGACTAACTATGGCTACACCTTC. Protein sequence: CASSASLRQATNYGYTF.

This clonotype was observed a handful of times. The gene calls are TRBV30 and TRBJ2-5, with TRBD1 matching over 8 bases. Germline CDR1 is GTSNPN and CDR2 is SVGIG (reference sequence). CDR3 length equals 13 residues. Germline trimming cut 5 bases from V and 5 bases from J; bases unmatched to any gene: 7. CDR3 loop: CAWDRGLGETQYF. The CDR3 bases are TGTGCCTGGGACAGGGGCCTGGGGGAGACCCAGTACTTC.

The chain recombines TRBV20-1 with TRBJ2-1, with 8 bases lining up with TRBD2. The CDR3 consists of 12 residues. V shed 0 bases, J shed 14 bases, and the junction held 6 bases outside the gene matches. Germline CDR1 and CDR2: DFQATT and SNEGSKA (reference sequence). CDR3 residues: CSARDLGTREFF. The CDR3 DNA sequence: TGCAGTGCTAGAGATCTGGGGACTAGAGAGTTCTTC.

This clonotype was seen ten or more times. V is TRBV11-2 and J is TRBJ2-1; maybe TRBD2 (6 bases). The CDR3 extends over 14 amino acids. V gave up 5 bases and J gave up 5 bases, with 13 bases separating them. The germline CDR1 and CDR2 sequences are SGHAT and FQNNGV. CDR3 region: CASSRGSGHNEQFF. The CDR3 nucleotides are TGTGCCAGCAGCCGGGGTAGCGGACACAATGAGCAGTTCTTC.

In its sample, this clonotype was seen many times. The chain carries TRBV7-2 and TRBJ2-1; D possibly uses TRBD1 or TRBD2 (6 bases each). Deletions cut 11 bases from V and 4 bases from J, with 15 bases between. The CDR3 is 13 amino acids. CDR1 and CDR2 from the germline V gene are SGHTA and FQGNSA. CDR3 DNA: TGTGCCGAAAGGCGGAGGGGGTACAATGAGCAGTTCTTC. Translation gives CAERRRGYNEQFF.

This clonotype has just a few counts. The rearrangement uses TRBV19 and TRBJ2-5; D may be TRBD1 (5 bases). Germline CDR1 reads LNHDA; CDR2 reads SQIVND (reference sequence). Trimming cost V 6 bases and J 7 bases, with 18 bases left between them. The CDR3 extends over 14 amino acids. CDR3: CASSPRQIDGTQYF. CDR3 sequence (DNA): TGTGCCAGTAGCCCGAGACAGATCGATGGGACCCAGTACTTC.

Written as DNA, the CDR3 is TGCGCCAGCAGCCCCTTTGGGGACTATGGCTACACCTTC. It is translated as CASSPFGDYGYTF. The chain employs TRBV4-1 and TRBJ1-2; D ambiguous. V was cut by 4 bases and J by 3 bases, with 9 bases left in between. This CDR3 spans 13 amino acids. Per the germline V gene, CDR1 is MGHRA and CDR2 is YSYEKL.

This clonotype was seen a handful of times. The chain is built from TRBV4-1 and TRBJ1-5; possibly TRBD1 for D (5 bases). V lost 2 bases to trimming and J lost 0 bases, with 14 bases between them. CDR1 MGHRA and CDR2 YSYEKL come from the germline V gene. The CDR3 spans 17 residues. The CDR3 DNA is TGCGCCAGCAGCCAAAATACAGGTGCTTATAGCAATCAGCCCCAGCATTTT. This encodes CASSQNTGAYSNQPQHF.